This TCR beta chain was profiled in a study of shared clonotypes between healthy human individuals. Terminally differentiated effector memory CD45RA+ cells were excluded by CCR7 positive selection of CD45RO-negative cells. The germline CDR1 and CDR2 sequences are MNHEY and SMNVEV (reference sequence). This CDR3 is built from 16 residues. V was shortened by 0 bases and J by 1 base, with 11 bases between the two germline ends. TCRdb's table, derived via immunoSEQ multiplex PCR, lists solely in-frame clones and lacks some. The data hold some 2.1 million clones, with about 95% observed a single time. The sample was naive CD8+ T cells sorted from blood. This chain connects TRBV27 to TRBJ2-3, with D perhaps assigned TRBD1 or TRBD2 (6 bases each). The receptor was isolated from a young man in good health. CDR3 in DNA: TGTGCCAGCAGTTTATCGATGGGGGGCGGCACAGATACGCAGTATTTT. As protein: CASSLSMGGGTDTQYF.